What follows are 18 T cell receptor beta chains derived from one specimen sequenced in a study of monozygotic twins with inflammatory bowel disease. TCRdb reanalyzed the 5' RACE reads, giving one entry per CDR3 protein sequence and no DNA. Its listing shows 350,000 to 550,000 distinct CDR3 sequences. Sequencing input: blood. Source of these receptors: a human donor with ulcerative colitis or Crohn's disease, or a healthy co-twin of an affected twin (not recorded which).

The chain uses TRBV29-1 and TRBJ2-7; the TCRdb D gene call, TRBD1, has no DNA to confirm it. The CDR3 has 12 amino acids. Germline values: CDR1 SQVTM, CDR2 ANQGSEA. CDR3 sequence reads: CSVAPGAYEQYF.

The genes are TRBV7-9 and TRBJ1-4. CDR3 length: 16 amino acids. The germline gives CDR1 SEHNR, CDR2 FQNEAQ (reference sequence). This CDR3 is CASSASLGGTNEKLFF.

The chain links TRBV4-1 to TRBJ1-2; TCRdb indicates TRBD1, and absent DNA this call remains unverified. This CDR3 spans 16 amino acids. Germline V gene sequence: CDR1 MGHRA, CDR2 YSYEKL. CDR3: CASSRLQGQEGYGYTF.

The genes are TRBV12-3 or TRBV12-4 and TRBJ1-3; no DNA is available, so the TRBD1 call from TCRdb remains unchecked. CDR3 length: 14 amino acids. The CDR3 is CATRTGKSGNTIYF.

The chain carries TRBV10-3 and TRBJ1-1. Per germline, CDR1 ENHRY and CDR2 SYGVKD. The length of the CDR3 is 13 residues. The CDR3 loop reads CANQANMNTEAFF.

The chain carries TRBV3-1 and TRBJ2-3; TCRdb outputs TRBD1, but without DNA this stays unchecked. The CDR3 runs to 20 residues. Germline V gives CDR1 LGHDT, CDR2 YNNKEL (reference sequence). The CDR3 reads CASSQDIPGQPPSTTDTQYF.

The chain combines TRBV5-4 with TRBJ2-1; TCRdb's D call, TRBD1, is unchecked because there is no DNA. Germline lookup yields CDR1 SGHNT and CDR2 YYREEE (reference sequence). The CDR3 spans 16 residues. The CDR3 sequence: CASSRYRPSSYNEQFF.

V gene TRBV11-2 combines with J gene TRBJ2-2; TCRdb gives TRBD1 as the D gene, but with no DNA this cannot be confirmed. The CDR3 covers 14 residues. From germline, CDR1 is SGHAT and CDR2 FQNNGV. The CDR3 reads CASSWDRDTGELFF.

J is TRBJ2-3 and V is TRBV3-1; the TCRdb call, TRBD1, lacks DNA for checking. Germline CDR1 and CDR2: LGHDT and YNNKEL (reference sequence). The CDR3 covers 13 residues. CDR3 sequence: CASSPRPGIEGYF.

The chain uses TRBV7-9 and TRBJ2-1; the TRBD1 assignment by TCRdb is unverifiable without DNA. This CDR3 region has 15 residues. Germline CDR1 and CDR2: SEHNR and FQNEAQ (reference sequence). The CDR3 protein is CASSPPGQSDNEQFF.

The gene calls are TRBV7-2 and TRBJ1-5. CDR3 length equals 14 residues. CDR1 is SGHTA and CDR2 is FQGNSA in the germline V gene. The CDR3 region is CASSQQLSNQPQHF.

This rearrangement joins TRBV20-1 to TRBJ2-1; TCRdb names TRBD1, which stays unverified in the absence of DNA. The CDR3 is 16 amino acids. The germline V gene encodes CDR1 DFQATT and CDR2 SNEGSKA (reference sequence). The CDR3 here is CSARGTTDSSYNEQFF.

V and J are TRBV3-1 and TRBJ2-7; TCRdb's D call of TRBD1 is untestable without DNA. CDR1 is LGHDT and CDR2 is YNNKEL in the germline V gene (reference sequence). CDR3 length: 14 amino acids. CDR3 protein: CASSQRDRGHEQYF.

The CDR3 loop is CASSLSRLSEAFF. The chain employs TRBV7-6 and TRBJ1-1. This CDR3 region has 13 residues. The germline V gene encodes CDR1 SGHVS and CDR2 FNYEAQ.

CDR3 amino acids: CSALQQGGAYSNQPQHF. V is TRBV20-1 and J is TRBJ1-5; TCRdb selects TRBD1, and the lack of DNA leaves this call unchecked. Germline-derived CDR1 and CDR2 are DFQATT and SNEGSKA (reference sequence). The CDR3 extends over 17 amino acids.

The V call is TRBV4-1, the J call TRBJ2-7. The CDR3 covers 14 residues. Germline V CDR1 and CDR2: MGHRA, YSYEKL. The CDR3 sequence is CASSSVPSGIEQYF.

This chain connects TRBV7-9 to TRBJ2-3; TCRdb selects TRBD1, and the lack of DNA leaves this call unchecked. CDR1 and CDR2 (germline): SEHNR, FQNEAQ (reference sequence). This CDR3 contains 14 residues. The CDR3 sequence is CASSSGQVPDTQYF.

The chain combines TRBV20-1 with TRBJ2-3; the D call from TCRdb, TRBD1, cannot be confirmed without DNA. The CDR3 sequence is 14 residues long. The germline V gene has CDR1 DFQATT and CDR2 SNEGSKA (reference sequence). CDR3 sequence reads: CSAPPSVATDTQYF.